Each of the 17 T cell receptor beta chains below was sequenced from the same sample in a study of PD-L1 blockade in urothelial cancer. The sample's time point: peripheral blood 6 weeks after treatment start. Here immunoSEQ multiplex PCR was the method, and the copy in TCRdb shows in-frame clones only, minus some. Among about 36,000 clones, around 84% were seen once, and the ten largest hold roughly a tenth. The sequenced sample was PBMCs, obtained around atezolizumab (anti-PD-L1) treatment. Receptors originate from a man between 40 and 49 years old with urothelial cancer.

The rearrangement joins TRBV5-4 to TRBJ1-2, with 8 bases lining up with TRBD1. V lost 4 bases, J lost 2 bases, and 7 bases stayed unmatched. Germline V lookup: CDR1 SGHNT, CDR2 YYREEE (reference sequence). This CDR3 is built from 15 residues. DNA for the CDR3: TGTGCCAGCAGCCCCGGGACAGGTTCAAACTATGGCTACACCTTC. As protein: CASSPGTGSNYGYTF.

The gene calls are TRBV6-5 and TRBJ2-7, with 12 bases matching TRBD1. The CDR3 extends over 16 amino acids. CDR1 and CDR2 (germline): MNHEY, SVGAGI. Trimming took 2 bases from V and 7 from J; bases not matched to a gene: 9. The CDR3 reads CASSYPGTGGAGEQYF. The CDR3 DNA reads TGTGCCAGCAGTTACCCGGGGACAGGGGGCGCGGGGGAGCAGTACTTC.

The chain carries TRBV21-1 and TRBJ1-1. TRBV21-1 is an annotated pseudogene. CDR3 length equals 10 residues. CDR3 residues: CAREYLGAFF. CDR3 DNA: TGTGCCAGGGAGTACCTCGGAGCTTTCTTT.

The sample holds a few counts of this clone. V and J are TRBV29-1 and TRBJ1-2; D possibly corresponds to TRBD1 (5 bases). The CDR3 covers 13 residues. Trimming took off 6 bases at V and 3 bases at J, with 14 bases between the two ends. Looked up from germline, CDR1 is SQVTM and CDR2 is ANQGSEA. CDR3 region: CSVATGTDYGYTF. The CDR3, as DNA: TGCAGCGTCGCGACCGGGACTGACTATGGCTACACCTTC.

V and J are TRBV25-1 and TRBJ2-7; D is ambiguous. Trimming removed 6 bases at V and 10 bases at J, with 16 bases between. Germline V lookup: CDR1 MGHDK, CDR2 SYGVNS. The CDR3 length is 12 residues. For the CDR3, the DNA is TGTGCCAGCAGAGTGGCAGGTTCTATTCAGTACTTC. It translates to CASRVAGSIQYF.

In this sample, this clone turned up once. The V call is TRBV20-1, the J call TRBJ1-2; D is ambiguous. The germline V and J ends were trimmed by 6 bases and 6 bases, with 11 bases remaining between them. The CDR3 consists of 11 residues. The germline gives CDR1 DFQATT, CDR2 SNEGSKA (reference sequence). Here the CDR3 DNA reads TGCAGTGCGCTCGGGTCTGATGGCTACACCTTC. Residues: CSALGSDGYTF.

The V call is TRBV27, the J call TRBJ2-5; D gene unclear. This CDR3 contains 13 residues. V lost 2 bases and J lost 4, with 8 bases in between. Germline CDR1 is MNHEY and CDR2 is SMNVEV (reference sequence). CDR3: CASSLTRIETQYF. CDR3 nucleotides: TGTGCCAGCAGTTTAACCAGGATAGAGACCCAGTACTTC.

Comments on this clone: An end of the junction differs from the germline gene, which may be a read error. This sequence joins TRBV20-1 and TRBJ1-1, with 7 bases lining up with TRBD1. CDR1 and CDR2 (germline): DFQATT, SNEGSKA (reference sequence). This CDR3 has 10 amino acids. CDR3 DNA sequence: TGCAGTGCTAGAGATTCAGGGGACAGTTTT. As protein: CSARDSGDSF.

This chain connects TRBV2 to TRBJ1-5, with D perhaps matching TRBD1 (5 bases). Deletions cut 7 bases from V and 4 bases from J, with 14 bases between. The V gene's germline CDR1 is SNHLY and CDR2 FYNNEI. The CDR3 contains 14 residues. This CDR3 reads CASKGRALNQPQHF. The CDR3 nucleotides read TGTGCCAGCAAGGGCAGGGCCTTGAATCAGCCCCAGCATTTT.

V gene TRBV11-2 combines with J gene TRBJ2-7; 11 nucleotides line up with TRBD2. The CDR3 has 15 residues. From germline, CDR1 is SGHAT and CDR2 FQNNGV. J lost 3 bases, V lost 4 bases, and 5 bases had no gene match. The CDR3 bases are TGTGCCAGCAGCTCAATTAGCGGGAGGGGCTACGAGCAGTACTTC. It specifies CASSSISGRGYEQYF.

The chain uses TRBV19 and TRBJ2-3; TRBD1 matches at 9 bases. Germline assignment: CDR1 LNHDA and CDR2 SQIVND (reference sequence). This CDR3 is 15 amino acids long. Trimming at V came to 7 bases and at J to 3 bases, leaving 8 bases not matched to a gene. In DNA form, the CDR3 reads TGTGCCAGTACCCAACAGGGGGCAGGGACAGATACGCAGTATTTT. It is translated as CASTQQGAGTDTQYF.

V usage is TRBV15 and J usage is TRBJ1-4; D unclear. Trimming left V 6 bases short and J 2 bases short, with 13 bases between. Looked up from germline, CDR1 is LNHNV and CDR2 is YYDKDF (reference sequence). The CDR3 runs 15 residues. Here the CDR3 DNA reads TGTGCCACCAGTAAATCATTGGGCACTAATGAAAAACTGTTTTTT. It translates to CATSKSLGTNEKLFF.

The V and J genes are TRBV4-3 and TRBJ2-7; weak D call: TRBD1 (6 bases). The length of the CDR3 is 13 residues. Trimming stripped 4 bases from V and 4 bases from J, with 11 bases between. Germline CDR1 reads LGHNA; CDR2 reads YSLEER. Here the CDR3 reads CASSPQQGYEQYF. The CDR3 nucleotides read TGCGCCAGCAGCCCGCAACAGGGTTACGAGCAGTACTTC.

V is TRBV29-1 and J is TRBJ2-2; D gene uncertain. The CDR3 has 14 amino acids. V was shortened by 8 bases and J by 0 bases, with 13 bases between the two germline ends. Germline lookup yields CDR1 SQVTM and CDR2 ANQGSEA. CDR3 loop: CSTSLGANTGELFF. The CDR3 nucleotides read TGCAGCACTTCTTTAGGAGCGAACACCGGGGAGCTGTTTTTT.

This chain connects TRBV5-1 to TRBJ2-3; 9 nucleotides align to TRBD2. The CDR3 covers 15 residues. V lost 5 bases, J lost 2 bases, and 6 bases stayed unmatched. Germline CDR1 is SGHRS and CDR2 is YFSETQ. Here the CDR3 DNA reads TGCGCCAGCAGAACAGCGGGAGGACCCACAGATACGCAGTATTTT. Translating it yields CASRTAGGPTDTQYF. The whole variable domain, filled in from reference TRBV5-1 and TRBJ2-3, reads KAGVTQTPRYLIKTRGQQVTLSCSPISGHRSVSWYQQTPGQGLQFLFEYFSETQRNKGNFPGRFSGRQFSNSRSEMNVSTLELGDSALYLCASRTAGGPTDTQYFGPGTRLTVL.

This clone showed up just a few times. V is TRBV9 and J is TRBJ1-1; D gene uncertain. Looked up from germline, CDR1 is SGDLS and CDR2 is YYNGEE. The CDR3 consists of 15 residues. V was clipped by 0 bases and J by 4 bases, with 13 bases between them. The CDR3 coding sequence is TGTGCCAGCAGCGTAGGTCATAGGTCGGGCACTGAAGCTTTCTTT. Amino acids: CASSVGHRSGTEAFF.

This clone was detected only once. The V gene is TRBV5-1, the J gene TRBJ2-5; D perhaps matches TRBD1 (6 bases). From germline, CDR1 is SGHRS and CDR2 YFSETQ. The V and J ends lost 1 base and 5 bases respectively, with 12 bases between them. The CDR3 loop spans 14 amino acids. The CDR3 DNA sequence: TGCGCCAGCAGCTTGACAGGGTCCAGGGAGACCCAGTACTTC. Translation gives CASSLTGSRETQYF. Drawing the rest from reference TRBV5-1 and TRBJ2-5, the complete variable domain is KAGVTQTPRYLIKTRGQQVTLSCSPISGHRSVSWYQQTPGQGLQFLFEYFSETQRNKGNFPGRFSGRQFSNSRSEMNVSTLELGDSALYLCASSLTGSRETQYFGPGTRLLVL.